This is a list of T cell receptor beta chains from one sample in a study of blood T cell repertoires in COVID-19. Sequenced by immunoSEQ multiplex PCR; TCRdb stores in-frame clones only, minus some. The sample records just under 50,000 clones, roughly 84% being singletons. Sequenced sample: peripheral blood. Every receptor here comes from a human donor in a cohort sampled during active COVID-19. Each CDR3 is given with its conserved first and last residue. D genes are given only for firm matches. Size values are once, few and many counts, or a class for expanded clones, and some rows have none.

.	TRBV7-6	.	TRBJ2-3	TGTGCCAGCAGCTTATCGTGGGGCCGCACAGATACGCAGTATTTT	CASSLSWGRTDTQYF
.	TRBV2	.	TRBJ1-5	TGTGCCAGCAGTGAAAGGGAGGAAAATCAGCCCCAGCATTTT	CASSEREENQPQHF
TRBD2	TRBV2	.	TRBJ2-7	TGTGCCAGCAGGGGACCTAGCGGGAGACTCAACGAGCAGTACTTC	CASRGPSGRLNEQYF
.	TRBV29-1	.	TRBJ2-7	TGCAGCGTTACATTGGCAGGGCGGAGCGAGCAGTACTTC	CSVTLAGRSEQYF
.	TRBV11-2	.	TRBJ2-3	TGTGCCAGCAGCTTCGGCTCCCCTGGGGGGGATACGCAGTATTTT	CASSFGSPGGDTQYF
.	TRBV9	.	TRBJ1-1	.	CASSVDWGVGSGF
.	TRBV19	.	TRBJ1-4	TGTGCCAGTAGTATAGTTCGGGTGGGTAATGAAAAACTGTTTTTT	CASSIVRVGNEKLFF
TRBD1	TRBV3-1/TRBV3-2	.	TRBJ2-1	TGTGCCAGCAGCCAGACCGCTAACAGGGGGCTCAATGAGCAGTTCTTC	CASSQTANRGLNEQFF
TRBD1	TRBV4-2	once	TRBJ2-7	TGTGCCAGCAGCCAAGAAAATTTCGGGACAGCTCTCCTACACTTC	CASSQENFGTALLHF
TRBD1	TRBV7-8	.	TRBJ1-5	TGTGCCAGCAGCTTTACAGGGGGCCTCAATCAGCCCCAGCATTTT	CASSFTGGLNQPQHF
.	TRBV7-8	.	TRBJ1-2	TGTGCCAGCAGCTTAGCTTTAATTCCTAACTATGGCTACACCTTC	CASSLALIPNYGYTF
.	TRBV28	.	TRBJ2-6	TGTGCCAGCAGTTTCGGTCTCTCTGGGGCCAACGTCCTGACTTTC	CASSFGLSGANVLTF
TRBD1	TRBV27	.	TRBJ2-5	TGTGCCAGCAGTTCCGCAGGGGGCGTGTGGGAGACCCAGTACTTC	CASSSAGGVWETQYF
TRBD2	TRBV18	.	TRBJ2-1	TGTGCCAGCGCCTGGGACTACGGGGATGAGCAGTTCTTC	CASAWDYGDEQFF
.	TRBV5-6	.	TRBJ2-2	TGTGCCAGCAGCTTGGCAGTGGGGCTAGGCACCGGGGAGCTGTTTTTT	CASSLAVGLGTGELFF
.	TRBV30	.	TRBJ2-5	TGTGCCTGGAGTGTAAAGGGGGTAGAGACCCAGTACTTC	CAWSVKGVETQYF